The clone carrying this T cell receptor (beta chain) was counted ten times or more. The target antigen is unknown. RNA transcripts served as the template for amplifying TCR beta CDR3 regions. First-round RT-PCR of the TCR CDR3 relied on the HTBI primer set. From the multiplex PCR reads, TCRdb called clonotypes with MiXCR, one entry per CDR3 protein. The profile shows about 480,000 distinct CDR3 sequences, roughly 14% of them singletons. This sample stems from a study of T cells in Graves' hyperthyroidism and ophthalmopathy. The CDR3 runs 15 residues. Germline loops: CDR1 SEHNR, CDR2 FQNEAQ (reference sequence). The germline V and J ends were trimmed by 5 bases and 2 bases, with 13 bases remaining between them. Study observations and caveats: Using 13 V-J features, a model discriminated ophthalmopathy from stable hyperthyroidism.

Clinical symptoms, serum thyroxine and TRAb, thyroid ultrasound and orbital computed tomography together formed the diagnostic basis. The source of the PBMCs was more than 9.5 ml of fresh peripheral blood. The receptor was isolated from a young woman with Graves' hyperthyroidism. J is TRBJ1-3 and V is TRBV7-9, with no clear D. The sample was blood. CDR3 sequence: CASSDGRFAGNTIYF. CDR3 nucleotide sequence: TGTGCCAGCAGCGACGGACGATTCGCTGGAAACACCATATATTTT.